The 5 T cell receptor beta chains given below trace back to one sample, sequenced in a study of T cell changes during pregnancy in multiple sclerosis (dated by TCRdb to the late 2010s). The method behind the library was the immunoSEQ multiplex PCR assay. TCRdb stores this immuneACCESS table with in-frame sequences only. Part of the clones is absent; in the studies checked, under half of the shortfall reflects unresolved V genes, and no reason is known for the rest. The sample includes tens of thousands of clones, with 92% observed a single time. The leading ten clones occupy about 0.99% of the sample. Material: peripheral blood, obtained after pregnancy. These receptors were collected from a female donor with multiple sclerosis, enrolled in a pregnancy study.

V gene TRBV10-3 combines with J gene TRBJ1-1, with D possibly matching TRBD1 (5 bases). Trimming removed 4 bases from V and 4 bases from J, with 16 bases in between. CDR1 is ENHRY, CDR2 SYGVKD, per germline. This CDR3 comprises 15 residues. CDR3 nucleotides: TGTGCCATCAGTGCTTTCGGGGGGGGGACCACTGAAGCTTTCTTT. Protein: CAISAFGGGTTEAFF.

The chain carries TRBV6-5 and TRBJ1-1, with D perhaps matching TRBD1 (5 bases). Trimming took 0 bases from V and 2 from J, leaving 7 bases between them. CDR3 length equals 14 residues. CDR1 is MNHEY, CDR2 SVGAGI, per germline. CDR3 loop: CASSYSGGNTEAFF. The CDR3 nucleotides read TGTGCCAGCAGTTACTCGGGGGGTAACACTGAAGCTTTCTTT.

This clone was recorded only once. The chain joins TRBV27 to TRBJ2-1; 9 bases fit TRBD1. The germline V gene encodes CDR1 MNHEY and CDR2 SMNVEV (reference sequence). The CDR3 loop spans 16 amino acids. V shed 4 bases and J 9 bases; nucleotides not matched to a gene: 13. CDR3 nucleotide sequence: TGTGCCAGCAGTTCAATTCAAGGGGGACAGGGCGCTGAGCAGTTCTTC. Residues: CASSSIQGGQGAEQFF.

This chain joins TRBV2 and TRBJ2-1; 7 bases align to TRBD1. Germline-derived CDR1 and CDR2 are SNHLY and FYNNEI. The V segment lost 7 bases and the J segment 1 base; nucleotides outside the gene matches: 10. The CDR3 runs 16 residues. Here the CDR3 DNA reads TGTGCCAGCATGCCCCACAGGGGACCATCCTACAATGAGCAGTTCTTC. This gives the protein CASMPHRGPSYNEQFF.

The chain uses TRBV5-6 and TRBJ1-1; 7 bases are a match to TRBD1. The germline CDR1 and CDR2 sequences are SGHDT and YYEEEE. The CDR3 spans 14 residues. V was pared by 5 bases and J by 1 base, with 5 bases of the junction left unmatched. The chain's CDR3 is CASRRQGSNTEAFF. As DNA, the CDR3 is TGTGCCAGCAGGCGACAGGGCTCGAACACTGAAGCTTTCTTT.